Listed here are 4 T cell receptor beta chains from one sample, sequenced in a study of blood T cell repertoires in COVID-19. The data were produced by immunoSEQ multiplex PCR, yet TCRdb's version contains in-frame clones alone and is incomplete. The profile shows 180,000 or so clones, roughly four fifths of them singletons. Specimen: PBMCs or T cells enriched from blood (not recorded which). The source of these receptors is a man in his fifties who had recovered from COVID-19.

The CDR3 DNA reads as TGTGCCAGTAGTATAGAATCAGCGGGAGGTGCAGATACGCAGTATTTT. It encodes CASSIESAGGADTQYF. The chain employs TRBV19 and TRBJ2-3; 9 bases agree with TRBD2. CDR1 and CDR2 from the germline V gene are LNHDA and SQIVND (reference sequence). The CDR3 has 16 residues. The junction had 5 bases not matched to a gene; V was cut back by 0 bases and J by 4 bases.

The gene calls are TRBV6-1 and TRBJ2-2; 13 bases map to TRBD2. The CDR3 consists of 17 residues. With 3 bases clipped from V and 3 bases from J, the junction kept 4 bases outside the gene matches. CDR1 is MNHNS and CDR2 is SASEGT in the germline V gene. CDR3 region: CASSEPGLAGYTGELFF. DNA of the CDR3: TGTGCCAGCAGTGAGCCGGGACTAGCGGGATACACCGGGGAGCTGTTTTTT.

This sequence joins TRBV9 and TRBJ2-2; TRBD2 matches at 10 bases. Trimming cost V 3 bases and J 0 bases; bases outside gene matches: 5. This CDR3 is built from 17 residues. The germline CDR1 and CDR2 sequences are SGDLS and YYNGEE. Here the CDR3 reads CASSARAGGPNTGELFF. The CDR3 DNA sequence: TGTGCCAGCAGCGCAAGAGCGGGGGGGCCGAACACCGGGGAGCTGTTTTTT.

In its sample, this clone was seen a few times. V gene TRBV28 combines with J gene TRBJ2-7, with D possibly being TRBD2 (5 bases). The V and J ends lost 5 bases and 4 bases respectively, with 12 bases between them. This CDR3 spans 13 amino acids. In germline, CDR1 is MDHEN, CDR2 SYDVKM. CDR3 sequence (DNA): TGTGCCAGCAGTCCAGCCGAGGGTTACGAGCAGTACTTC. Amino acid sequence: CASSPAEGYEQYF.